The 6 T cell receptor beta chains below all came from one sample that was sequenced in a study of T cell repertoires in cytomegalovirus infection. TCRdb itself ran the reads through MiXCR, one entry per CDR3 protein. The data hold about 180,000 distinct CDR3 sequences, with over 13% observed a single time. The specimen sequenced was PBMCs. Receptors originate from a human donor in good health (CMV status not recorded). Some clones in this sample may be carry-over from other donors' samples.

The rearrangement uses TRBV19 and TRBJ1-1; 10 nucleotides match TRBD1. The CDR3 length is 14 residues. The germline CDR1 and CDR2 sequences are LNHDA and SQIVND (reference sequence). Trimming cost V 2 bases and J 7 bases; bases outside gene matches: 4. The CDR3 sequence is CASSIRWDRGEAFF. The CDR3 nucleotides read TGTGCCAGTAGTATAAGGTGGGACAGGGGTGAAGCTTTCTTT.

The chain combines TRBV7-9 with TRBJ1-1; D call uncertain. CDR1 and CDR2 from the germline V gene are SEHNR and FQNEAQ (reference sequence). The CDR3 sequence is 16 residues long. The V end was cut by 1 base, the J end by 2 bases, with 14 bases between. The CDR3 DNA sequence: TGTGCCAGCAGCTTAGTAGTGGGCGGTAGTAACACTGAAGCTTTCTTT. Its protein is CASSLVVGGSNTEAFF.

This clonotype came up many times. This chain links TRBV6-2 or TRBV6-3 with TRBJ2-2; D unresolved. CDR3 length equals 14 residues. Germline V gives CDR1 MNHEY, CDR2 SVGEGT. V gave up 11 bases and J gave up 2 bases, with 15 bases separating them. Here the CDR3 reads CASQSSFNTGELFF. The CDR3 DNA follows: TGTGCCTCCCAGAGTTCCTTTAACACCGGGGAGCTGTTTTTT.

This clonotype was counted many times. The chain joins TRBV7-9 to TRBJ1-1; tentatively, D is TRBD1 (6 bases). Germline V gene sequence: CDR1 SEHNR, CDR2 FQNEAQ (reference sequence). The CDR3 is made up of 14 amino acids. V was clipped by 5 bases and J by 4 bases, with 14 bases between them. For the CDR3, the DNA is TGTGCCAGCAGCAGAACAGGGAGTGGCACTGAAGCTTTCTTT. This translates into CASSRTGSGTEAFF.

J is TRBJ1-3 and V is TRBV20-1, with D possibly being TRBD1 (5 bases). V lost 1 base and J lost 0, with 16 bases in between. CDR1 and CDR2 from the germline V gene are DFQATT and SNEGSKA (reference sequence). The CDR3 has 17 residues. The DNA of the CDR3 is TGCAGTGCTAGAGGCGCCCGGGGCCTACACTCTGGAAACACCATATATTTT. It encodes CSARGARGLHSGNTIYF.

This clonotype was counted a few times. CDR3 DNA: TGTGCCAGCAGCAGGGAGACCTACTCCTACGAGCAGTACTTC. This gives the protein CASSRETYSYEQYF. The V gene is TRBV5-5, the J gene TRBJ2-7; possibly TRBD2 for D (5 bases). The germline V gene has CDR1 SGHKS and CDR2 YYEKEE (reference sequence). The CDR3 loop spans 14 amino acids. V lost 4 bases and J 0 bases, leaving 11 bases between the germline ends.